These T cell receptor beta chains were read from a single sample in a study of blood T cell repertoires in COVID-19. Method: immunoSEQ multiplex PCR; TCRdb's copy keeps in-frame clones and lacks some. The repertoire includes approximately 53,000 clones, around 80% of them detected once, and 22% sits in the top ten. Material for sequencing was peripheral blood. Receptor source: a woman in her sixties with acute or convalescent COVID-19. Both conserved end residues are part of each CDR3. The D gene is left open where the match is weak. Rows give clone size only sometimes, using once, few, many, or a class for an expanded clone.

d_gene | j_gene | v_gene | abundance | len | CDR3nt | CDR3aa
- | TRBJ2-7 | TRBV5-4 | - | 14 | TGTGCCAGCAGCCCGGGACAAGGAAGGGACGAGCAGTACTTC | CASSPGQGRDEQYF
TRBD2 | TRBJ2-2 | TRBV19 | - | 17 | TGTGCCAGTAGTGGATACGGGGGGGGTTTGAACACCGGGGAGCTGTTTTTT | CASSGYGGGLNTGELFF
- | TRBJ1-3 | TRBV5-5 | - | 14 | TGTGCCAGCAGCTTTTCAGAGTTTGGAGGCACCATATATTTT | CASSFSEFGGTIYF
TRBD2 | TRBJ2-1 | TRBV5-6 | - | 18 | TGTGCCAGCAGCTTGAGACTAGCGGGGTCCGAGACCTACAATGAGCAGTTCTTC | CASSLRLAGSETYNEQFF
- | TRBJ1-4 | TRBV19 | - | 14 | TGTGCCAGTTCCGGGACATCAACTAATGAAAAACTGTTTTTT | CASSGTSTNEKLFF
- | TRBJ1-2 | TRBV10-3 | - | 13 | TGTGCCATCAGTGAACTGGGACAAAGAGGCTACACCTTC | CAISELGQRGYTF
- | TRBJ1-1 | TRBV18 | - | 13 | TGTGCCAGCTCACCTACAGTGAACACTGAAGCTTTCTTT | CASSPTVNTEAFF
TRBD2 | TRBJ2-3 | TRBV11-2 | - | 17 | TGTGCCAGCAGCTCATCTAGCGGGGGGGGTAGCACAGATACGCAGTATTTT | CASSSSSGGGSTDTQYF
- | TRBJ1-2 | TRBV29-1 | - | 14 | TGCAGCGTTGAGATGGTGGAGCGACTTTATGGCTACACCTTC | CSVEMVERLYGYTF
TRBD1 | TRBJ1-5 | TRBV2 | - | 14 | TGTGCCAGCAGAGCCGGGACAGGGGGTCAGCCCCAGCATTTT | CASRAGTGGQPQHF
TRBD2 | TRBJ2-1 | TRBV5-1 | - | 16 | TGCGCCAGCAGAAGGACTAGCGGACCAACCTACAATGAGCAGTTCTTC | CASRRTSGPTYNEQFF
TRBD2 | TRBJ2-5 | TRBV4-1 | - | 14 | TGCGCCAGCAGCCAACCCGGGAGGGGAGAGACCCAGTACTTC | CASSQPGRGETQYF
TRBD1 | TRBJ1-3 | TRBV7-9 | - | 15 | TGTGCCAGCAGCTCGGACAGGGAGGCTGGAAACACCATATATTTT | CASSSDREAGNTIYF
TRBD2 | TRBJ2-1 | TRBV3-1/TRBV3-2 | - | 14 | TGTGCCGCAGGCGTAGCGGGGGTTTACAATGAGCAGTTCTTC | CAAGVAGVYNEQFF
TRBD2 | TRBJ2-3 | TRBV5-4 | once | 15 | TGTGCCAGCAGCTTTGCTAGCGGGGGCGGAGATACGCAGTATTTT | CASSFASGGGDTQYF
- | TRBJ2-5 | TRBV5-1 | once | 14 | TGCGCCAGCAGCGTACTTGGGGCAGGGAAGACCCAGTACTTC | CASSVLGAGKTQYF
TRBD2 | TRBJ2-5 | TRBV19 | - | 19 | TGTGCCAGTAGTATAGGGGTGGGGGGACTAGCGGTGTACCAAGAGACCCAGTACTTC | CASSIGVGGLAVYQETQYF
- | TRBJ1-1 | TRBV10-3 | - | 15 | TGTGCCATCAGCACCTCTCACGCGTTAAACACTGAAGCTTTCTTT | CAISTSHALNTEAFF
TRBD1 | TRBJ1-1 | TRBV7-8 | - | 18 | TGTGCCAGCAGCTTAGCTTCGGGTCCGAGACAGGGGCCTGCTGAAGCTTTCTTT | CASSLASGPRQGPAEAFF
- | TRBJ1-1 | TRBV11-2 | - | 11 | TGTGCCAGCAGCTTCGGGGACATGCCTGTCTTT | CASSFGDMPVF
- | TRBJ2-7 | TRBV11-3 | - | 14 | TGTGCCAGCAGCTTTTCGGGACTGAACTACGAGCAGTACTTC | CASSFSGLNYEQYF
- | TRBJ2-3 | TRBV27 | - | 14 | TGTGCCAGCAGCCAAGGACGTAGGAGGGATACGCAGTATTTT | CASSQGRRRDTQYF
- | TRBJ1-5 | TRBV19 | - | 14 | TGTGCCAGTAGTAATGGGGGGAGGGGTCAGCCCCAGCATTTT | CASSNGGRGQPQHF
TRBD2 | TRBJ2-2 | TRBV27 | - | 15 | TGTGCCAGCAGGCCGGGACTAGCGACCACCGGGGAGCTGTTTTTT | CASRPGLATTGELFF
- | TRBJ1-4 | TRBV29-1 | - | 12 | TGCAGCGTTGGGGGCGTAGGAGAAAAACTGTTTTTT | CSVGGVGEKLFF
- | TRBJ1-3 | TRBV7-9 | - | 14 | TGTGCCAGCAGCTTTGAAGGGGATGGAAACACCATATATTTT | CASSFEGDGNTIYF
- | TRBJ2-7 | TRBV6-6 | - | 14 | TGTGCCAGCAGTTACTCGCGGCAGAACTACGAGCAGTACTTC | CASSYSRQNYEQYF
TRBD1 | TRBJ1-1 | TRBV6-2/TRBV6-3 | - | 16 | TGTGCCAGCAGTTACTCGGACAGGGCGAGTTGGACTGAAGCTTTCTTT | CASSYSDRASWTEAFF
TRBD2 | TRBJ2-3 | TRBV5-1 | - | 18 | TGCGCCAGCAGCTTGGCCTCCCGCCAGCGGGGGGACACAGATACGCAGTATTTT | CASSLASRQRGDTDTQYF
- | TRBJ1-6 | TRBV30 | once | 15 | TGTGCCTGCTCCGGAGGGTTGGGAAGTAATTCACCCCTCCACTTT | CACSGGLGSNSPLHF
- | TRBJ1-4 | TRBV30 | - | 16 | TGTGCCTGGAAATCAACTCTCAGGGAATCGGATGAAAAACTGTTTTTT | CAWKSTLRESDEKLFF
- | TRBJ2-1 | TRBV29-1 | - | 10 | TGCAGCGTTGAATACAGAGCGCAGTTCTTC | CSVEYRAQFF
- | TRBJ2-7 | TRBV4-3 | - | 15 | TGCGCCAGCAGCCCACGCGGGACAGCGTCCTACGAGCAGTACTTC | CASSPRGTASYEQYF
- | TRBJ1-1 | TRBV6-6 | - | 13 | TGTGCCACCCCGGGCTCGGAGGGAAGTGAAGCTTTCTTT | CATPGSEGSEAFF
- | TRBJ1-5 | TRBV6-2/TRBV6-3 | few | 19 | TGTGCCAGCAGTTACCGCCACCGGGACACCGGTCCCGGCAATCAGCCCCAGCATTTT | CASSYRHRDTGPGNQPQHF
- | TRBJ1-1 | TRBV6-1 | - | 15 | TGTGCCAGCAGTGACAGGGCCCAGGGGAACACTGAAGCTTTCTTT | CASSDRAQGNTEAFF
TRBD1 | TRBJ1-5 | TRBV6-5 | few | 16 | TGTGCCAGCAGTTATCCGGGACAGGGGAAAGATCAGCCCCAGCATTTT | CASSYPGQGKDQPQHF
TRBD1 | TRBJ1-3 | TRBV6-5 | - | 14 | TGTGCCAGCAGGGGACAGGGCCAGGGGCACACCATATATTTT | CASRGQGQGHTIYF
TRBD1 | TRBJ2-4 | TRBV7-8 | - | 14 | TGTGCCAGCAGCGCTGGAGGGACAGGGGACATTCAGTACTTC | CASSAGGTGDIQYF
- | TRBJ2-3 | TRBV5-1 | few | 15 | TGCGCCAGCAGCTTATCAGGGGCGACCACAGATACGCAGTATTTT | CASSLSGATTDTQYF
TRBD1 | TRBJ1-1 | TRBV29-1 | - | 12 | TGCAGCGTCGGACAGGGAAACACTGAAGCTTTCTTT | CSVGQGNTEAFF
- | TRBJ2-4 | TRBV12-3/TRBV12-4 | - | 13 | TGTGCCAGCAGTTTAGGGGCGGGAAACATTCAGTACTTC | CASSLGAGNIQYF
- | TRBJ2-3 | TRBV5-1 | - | 14 | TGCGCCAGCAGCTTGGTAGCAGGGTCAGATACGCAGTATTTT | CASSLVAGSDTQYF